This T cell receptor (beta chain) was sequenced in a study of T cells after somatic rescue of genetic block (dated by TCRdb to 2020 to 2022). Context from the whole study: The study assessed how robust, over the long term, a T-cell system was when the system had developed through somatic rescue of a genetic block in T-cell development.

CDR1 SNHLY and CDR2 FYNNEI are derived from the germline V gene. After removal of 4 bases from V and 3 bases from J, the junction retains 9 bases not matched to a gene. Its CDR3 holds 16 amino acids, cysteine through phenylalanine. The sequence is cut down to CDR3 DNA, 48 bases in frame from base 1. As regards this clone: Its binding antigen is unknown. It has no much larger one-base neighbor in the sample; base qualities were not kept.

The library was made by the immunoSEQ multiplex PCR assay. The table comes from immuneACCESS by way of TCRdb, which keeps in-frame sequences with V and J called. Part of the clones is missing from these tables; in studies checked, under half for an unresolved V gene and the rest for unknown reasons. The sample table contains some 67,000 clones; only one count was recorded for 92% of them. The ten largest account for around 3% of the sample. The rearranged chain carries TRBV2 and TRBJ2-5; 9 middle bases align to TRBD2. This clonotype was obtained from a man in his forties. The sequenced sample consisted of peripheral blood mononuclear cells (PBMCs). The CDR3 has the sequence CASSANGLAGKETQYF. The bases are TGTGCCAGCAGTGCTAATGGGCTAGCGGGGAAAGAGACCCAGTACTTC.